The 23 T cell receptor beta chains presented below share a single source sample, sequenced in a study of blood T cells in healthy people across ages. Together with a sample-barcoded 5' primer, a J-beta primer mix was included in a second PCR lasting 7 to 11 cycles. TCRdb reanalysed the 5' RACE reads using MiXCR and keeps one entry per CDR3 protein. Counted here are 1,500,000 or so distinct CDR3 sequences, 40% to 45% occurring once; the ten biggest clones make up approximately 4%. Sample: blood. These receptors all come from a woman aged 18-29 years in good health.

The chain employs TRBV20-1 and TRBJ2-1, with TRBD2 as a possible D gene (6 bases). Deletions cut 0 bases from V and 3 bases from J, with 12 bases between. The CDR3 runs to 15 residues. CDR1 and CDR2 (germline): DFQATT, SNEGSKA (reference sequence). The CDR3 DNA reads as TGCAGTGCTAGAGATGTGCGGACTATCTACAATGAGCAGTTCTTC. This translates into CSARDVRTIYNEQFF.

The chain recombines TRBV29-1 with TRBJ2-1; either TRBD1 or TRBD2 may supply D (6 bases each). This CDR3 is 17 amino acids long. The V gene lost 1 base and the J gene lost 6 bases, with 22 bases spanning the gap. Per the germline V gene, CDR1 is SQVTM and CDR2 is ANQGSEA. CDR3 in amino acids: CSVEVMGGRGWGNEQFF. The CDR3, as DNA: TGCAGCGTTGAAGTTATGGGGGGCCGAGGGTGGGGCAATGAGCAGTTCTTC.

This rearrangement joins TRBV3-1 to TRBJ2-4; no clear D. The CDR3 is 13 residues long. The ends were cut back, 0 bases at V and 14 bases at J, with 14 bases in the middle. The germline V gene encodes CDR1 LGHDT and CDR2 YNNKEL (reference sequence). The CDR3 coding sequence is TGTGCCAGCAGCCAAGATCTCACTGCAGAGGAGTACTTC. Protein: CASSQDLTAEEYF.

The chain's CDR3 is CASSQESGSSYNSPLHF. CDR3 in DNA: TGCGCCAGCAGCCAAGAGTCAGGGAGCTCCTATAATTCACCCCTCCACTTT. The chain is built from TRBV4-1 and TRBJ1-6; tentative D call: TRBD1 (5 bases). The CDR3 consists of 17 residues. Germline CDR1 reads MGHRA; CDR2 reads YSYEKL. The V gene lost 0 bases and the J gene lost 0 bases, with 9 bases spanning the gap.

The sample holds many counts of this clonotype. CDR3: CASSLGGLYEQYF. CDR3 bases: TGTGCCAGCAGTTTGGGGGGTCTCTACGAGCAGTACTTC. This chain connects TRBV27 to TRBJ2-7, with TRBD2 as a possible D gene (6 bases). The CDR3 sequence is 13 residues long. V dropped 3 bases and J dropped 3 bases, with 9 bases sitting between them. Germline V lookup: CDR1 MNHEY, CDR2 SMNVEV (reference sequence).

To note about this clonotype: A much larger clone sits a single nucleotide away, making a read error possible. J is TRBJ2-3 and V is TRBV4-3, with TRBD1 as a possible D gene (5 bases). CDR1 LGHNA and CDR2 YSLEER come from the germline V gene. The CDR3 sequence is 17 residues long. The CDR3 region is CAGSQDRLILGTDTQYF. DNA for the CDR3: TGCGCCGGCAGCCAAGACAGACTCATCCTCGGCACAGATACGCAGTATTTT.

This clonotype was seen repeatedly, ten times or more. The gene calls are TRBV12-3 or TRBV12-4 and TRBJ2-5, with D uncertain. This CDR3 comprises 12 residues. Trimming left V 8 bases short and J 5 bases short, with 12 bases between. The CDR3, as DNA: TGTGCCAGCTCCGCCTTGGGGGAGACCCAGTACTTC. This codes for CASSALGETQYF.

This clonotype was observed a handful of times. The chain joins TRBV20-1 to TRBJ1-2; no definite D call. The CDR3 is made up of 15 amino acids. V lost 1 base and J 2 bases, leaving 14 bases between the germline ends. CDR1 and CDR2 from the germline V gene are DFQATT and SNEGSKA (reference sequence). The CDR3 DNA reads TGCAGTGCTAGAGGGGGATGGGCCCAAAACTATGGCTACACCTTC. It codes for CSARGGWAQNYGYTF.

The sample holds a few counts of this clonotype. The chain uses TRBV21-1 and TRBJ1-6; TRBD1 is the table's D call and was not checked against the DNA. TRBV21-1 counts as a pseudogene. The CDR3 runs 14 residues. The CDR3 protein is CASSKGTGCSPLHF. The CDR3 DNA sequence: TGTGCCAGCAGCAAAGGGACAGGGTGTTCACCCCTCCACTTT.

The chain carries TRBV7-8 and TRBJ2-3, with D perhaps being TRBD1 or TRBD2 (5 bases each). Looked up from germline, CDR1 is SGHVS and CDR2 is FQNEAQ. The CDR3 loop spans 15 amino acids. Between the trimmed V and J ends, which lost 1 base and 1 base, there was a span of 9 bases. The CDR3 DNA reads TGTGCCAGCAGCTTAGGGGACCTGGGCACAGATACGCAGTATTTT. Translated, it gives CASSLGDLGTDTQYF.

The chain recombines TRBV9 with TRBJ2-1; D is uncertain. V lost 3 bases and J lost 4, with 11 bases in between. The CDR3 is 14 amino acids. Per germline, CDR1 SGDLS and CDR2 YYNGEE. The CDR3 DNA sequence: TGTGCCAGCAGCGCCTATCTTGGTTACAATGAGCAGTTCTTC. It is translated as CASSAYLGYNEQFF.

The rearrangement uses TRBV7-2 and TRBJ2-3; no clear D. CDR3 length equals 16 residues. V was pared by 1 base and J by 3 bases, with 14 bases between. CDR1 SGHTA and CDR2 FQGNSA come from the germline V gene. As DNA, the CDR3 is TGTGCCAGCAGCTTAGTTGTTGAATCGGAGACAGATACGCAGTATTTT. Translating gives CASSLVVESETDTQYF.

The CDR3 spells CAISESLAGIRNEQFF. The CDR3 nucleotides are TGTGCCATCAGTGAGTCTTTAGCGGGGATAAGGAATGAGCAGTTCTTC. The V and J genes are TRBV10-3 and TRBJ2-1, with 8 bases lining up with TRBD2. The CDR3 totals 16 residues. Germline trimming cut 0 bases from V and 7 bases from J; bases unmatched to any gene: 8. Germline CDR1 is ENHRY and CDR2 is SYGVKD.

The CDR3 here is CATWDSRGYEQYF. As DNA, the CDR3 is TGTGCCACCTGGGACTCACGGGGATACGAGCAGTACTTC. This sequence joins TRBV21-1 and TRBJ2-7; the D segment call TRBD2 is taken from the table without a DNA check. TRBV21-1 is deemed a pseudogene. The length of the CDR3 is 13 residues.

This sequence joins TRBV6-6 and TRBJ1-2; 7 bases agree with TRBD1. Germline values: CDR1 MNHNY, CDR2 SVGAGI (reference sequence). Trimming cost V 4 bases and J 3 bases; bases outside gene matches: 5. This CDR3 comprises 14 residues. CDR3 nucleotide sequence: TGTGCCAGCAGTTCCAGGGACAGTCACTATGGCTACACCTTC. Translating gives CASSSRDSHYGYTF.

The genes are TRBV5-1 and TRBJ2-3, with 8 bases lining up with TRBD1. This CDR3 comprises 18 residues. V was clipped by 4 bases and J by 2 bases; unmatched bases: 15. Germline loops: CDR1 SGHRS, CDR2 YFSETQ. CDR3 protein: CASSTGTGGRRPTDTQYF. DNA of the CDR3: TGCGCCAGCAGCACCGGGACAGGTGGACGTCGTCCCACAGATACGCAGTATTTT. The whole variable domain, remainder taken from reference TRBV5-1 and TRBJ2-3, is KAGVTQTPRYLIKTRGQQVTLSCSPISGHRSVSWYQQTPGQGLQFLFEYFSETQRNKGNFPGRFSGRQFSNSRSEMNVSTLELGDSALYLCASSTGTGGRRPTDTQYFGPGTRLTVL.

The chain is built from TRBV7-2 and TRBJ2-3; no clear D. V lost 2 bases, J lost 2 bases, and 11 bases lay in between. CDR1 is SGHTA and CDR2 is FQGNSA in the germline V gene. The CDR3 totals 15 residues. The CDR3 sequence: CASSLRWAPTDTQYF. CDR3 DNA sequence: TGTGCCAGCAGCTTAAGGTGGGCCCCCACAGATACGCAGTATTTT.

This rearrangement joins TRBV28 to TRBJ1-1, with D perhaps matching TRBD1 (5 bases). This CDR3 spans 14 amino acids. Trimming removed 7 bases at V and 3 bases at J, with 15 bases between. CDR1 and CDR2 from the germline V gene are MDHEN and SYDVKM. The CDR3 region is CASKFDRAYTEAFF. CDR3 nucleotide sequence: TGTGCCAGCAAATTCGACAGAGCGTACACTGAAGCTTTCTTT.

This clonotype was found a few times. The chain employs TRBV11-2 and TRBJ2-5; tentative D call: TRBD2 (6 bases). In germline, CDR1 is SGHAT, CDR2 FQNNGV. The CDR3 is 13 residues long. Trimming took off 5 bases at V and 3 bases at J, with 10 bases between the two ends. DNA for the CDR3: TGTGCCAGCAGCCTCTGGAGGGAAGAGACCCAGTACTTC. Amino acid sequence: CASSLWREETQYF.

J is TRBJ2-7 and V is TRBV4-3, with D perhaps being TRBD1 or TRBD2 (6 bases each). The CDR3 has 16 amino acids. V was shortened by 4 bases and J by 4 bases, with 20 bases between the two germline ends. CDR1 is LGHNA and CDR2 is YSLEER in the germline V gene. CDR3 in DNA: TGCGCCAGCAGCCGGCAAAGGGGGGTCGGTATATACGAGCAGTACTTC. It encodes CASSRQRGVGIYEQYF.

DNA of the CDR3: TGTGCCAGCAGTTACTCGATTACGAGACTAGACGACACAGATACGCAGTATTTT. It encodes CASSYSITRLDDTDTQYF. The chain couples TRBV6-5 to TRBJ2-3; tentative D call: TRBD2 (6 bases). V was cut by 0 bases and J by 2 bases, with 18 bases left in between. The CDR3 sequence is 18 residues long. Germline CDR1 is MNHEY and CDR2 is SVGAGI.

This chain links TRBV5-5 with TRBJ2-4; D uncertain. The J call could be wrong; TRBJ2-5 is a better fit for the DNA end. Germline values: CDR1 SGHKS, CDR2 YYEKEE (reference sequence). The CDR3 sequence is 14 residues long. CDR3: CASSLVAVEETQYF. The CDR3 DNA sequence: TGTGCCAGCAGCTTGGTGGCAGTAGAAGAGACCCAGTACTTC.

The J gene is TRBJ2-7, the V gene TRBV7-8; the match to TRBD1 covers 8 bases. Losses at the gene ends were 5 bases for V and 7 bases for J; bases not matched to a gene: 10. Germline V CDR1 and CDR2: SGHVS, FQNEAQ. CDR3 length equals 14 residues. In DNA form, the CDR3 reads TGTGCCAGCAGCGATCGCAGGGGGCTCAATGAGCAGTACTTC. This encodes CASSDRRGLNEQYF.